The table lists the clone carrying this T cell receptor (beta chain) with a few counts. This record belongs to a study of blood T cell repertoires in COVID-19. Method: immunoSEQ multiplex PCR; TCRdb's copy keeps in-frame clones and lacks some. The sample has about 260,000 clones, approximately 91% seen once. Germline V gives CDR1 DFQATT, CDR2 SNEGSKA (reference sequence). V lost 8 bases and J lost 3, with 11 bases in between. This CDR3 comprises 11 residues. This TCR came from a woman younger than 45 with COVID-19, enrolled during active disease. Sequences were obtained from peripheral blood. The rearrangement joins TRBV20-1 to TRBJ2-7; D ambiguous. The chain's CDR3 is CSLTPLYEQYF. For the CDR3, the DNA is TGCAGTCTCACACCCCTCTACGAGCAGTACTTC.